The 26 T cell receptor beta chains below all came from one sample that was sequenced in a study of CD4+ T cells in melanoma. The protocol was immunoSEQ multiplex PCR, while the TCRdb copy is restricted to in-frame clones and leaves out a portion. This repertoire shows about 140,000 clones, approximately 91% found once; its top ten account for over 1.5%. These receptor sequences come from a human donor with melanoma.

This chain uses TRBV4-1 with TRBJ1-4; 8 nucleotides line up with TRBD1. This CDR3 has 18 amino acids. Germline trimming cut 1 base from V and 0 bases from J; bases unmatched to any gene: 7. Per germline, CDR1 MGHRA and CDR2 YSYEKL. The CDR3 coding sequence is TGCGCCAGCAGCCAAGGCCTGACAGGGGATCCAACTAATGAAAAACTGTTTTTT. Residues: CASSQGLTGDPTNEKLFF.

The chain carries TRBV29-1 and TRBJ2-3, with 11 bases lining up with TRBD2. The CDR3 loop spans 13 amino acids. V shed 7 bases and J 5 bases; nucleotides not matched to a gene: 5. Germline V gene sequence: CDR1 SQVTM, CDR2 ANQGSEA. The CDR3 sequence: CSGVAGGLDTQYF. In nucleotides, the CDR3 is TGCAGCGGTGTAGCGGGGGGGCTAGATACGCAGTATTTT.

The table lists this clone with a count of one. The rearrangement links TRBV6-1 to TRBJ1-2; TRBD1 matches 11 bases. V was clipped by 4 bases and J by 4 bases; unmatched bases: 8. The germline V gene encodes CDR1 MNHNS and CDR2 SASEGT. The CDR3 has 16 amino acids. The chain's CDR3 is CASSVRSGTGGYGYTF. In nucleotides, the CDR3 is TGTGCCAGCAGTGTCAGGTCCGGGACAGGGGGCTATGGCTACACCTTC.

The chain has TRBV6-5 and TRBJ2-3, with D hard to call. Per the germline V gene, CDR1 is MNHEY and CDR2 is SVGAGI. V was clipped by 6 bases and J by 4 bases, with 14 bases between them. The CDR3 runs 14 residues. The CDR3 sequence: CASRPSDWADTQYF. In DNA, the CDR3 is TGTGCCAGCAGACCCTCTGACTGGGCAGATACGCAGTATTTT.

The chain recombines TRBV7-8 with TRBJ1-5, with TRBD1 matching over 8 bases. The CDR3 consists of 16 residues. The V and J ends lost 5 bases and 0 bases, in that order; junction bases with no gene match: 6. CDR1 and CDR2 (germline): SGHVS, FQNEAQ. The CDR3 here is CASSDRQGNSNQPQHF. DNA for the CDR3: TGTGCCAGCAGCGACAGACAGGGGAATAGCAATCAGCCCCAGCATTTT.

The V call is TRBV5-1, the J call TRBJ2-2, with 8 bases aligning to TRBD1. The trim removed 9 bases at V and 2 bases at J, leaving 9 bases unmatched. Per the germline V gene, CDR1 is SGHRS and CDR2 is YFSETQ. The CDR3 is 15 amino acids. In DNA form, the CDR3 reads TGCGCCACAAGGTCAGGGGGCATCAACACCGGGGAGCTGTTTTTT. It codes for CATRSGGINTGELFF.

V usage is TRBV27 and J usage is TRBJ1-2, with 8 bases identical to TRBD1. Germline V gives CDR1 MNHEY, CDR2 SMNVEV (reference sequence). This CDR3 has 18 amino acids. With V trimmed by 5 bases and J by 2 bases, 16 bases remained unmatched. The CDR3 DNA sequence: TGTGCCAGCAGTCCACAACCCTACAGGGGGATCGTGAACTATGGCTACACCTTC. The encoded protein is CASSPQPYRGIVNYGYTF.

The V and J genes are TRBV7-6 and TRBJ1-4, with D possibly matching TRBD1 (5 bases). CDR3 size: 17 residues. In germline, CDR1 is SGHVS, CDR2 FNYEAQ. V gave up 2 bases and J gave up 2 bases, with 15 bases separating them. CDR3 sequence reads: CASSLFGVGATNEKLFF. CDR3 DNA: TGTGCCAGCAGCTTATTTGGGGTAGGGGCCACTAATGAAAAACTGTTTTTT.

The V gene is TRBV18, the J gene TRBJ1-5; no clear D. The CDR3 loop spans 19 amino acids. The germline V gene encodes CDR1 KGHSH and CDR2 LQKENI. V was shortened by 3 bases and J by 6 bases, with 27 bases between the two germline ends. This CDR3 reads CASSPSHILSWPLIQPQHF. CDR3 coding DNA: TGTGCCAGCTCACCTTCCCACATACTTTCGTGGCCGTTGATTCAGCCCCAGCATTTT.

The chain employs TRBV7-8 and TRBJ1-3; 7 bases match TRBD1. Per the germline V gene, CDR1 is SGHVS and CDR2 is FQNEAQ. V dropped 4 bases and J dropped 2; count of bases not matched to a gene: 5. The CDR3 is 15 amino acids. The CDR3 reads CASSSRTGAGNTIYF. CDR3 nucleotide sequence: TGTGCCAGCAGCTCTCGAACAGGGGCTGGAAACACCATATATTTT. Supplemented by reference TRBV7-8 and TRBJ1-3, the full variable domain reads GAGVSQSPRYKVAKRGQDVALRCDPISGHVSLFWYQQALGQGPEFLTYFQNEAQLDKSGLPSDRFFAERPEGSVSTLKIQRTQQEDSAVYLCASSSRTGAGNTIYFGEGSWLTVV.

This chain connects TRBV2 to TRBJ1-4; 7 bases match TRBD1. This CDR3 contains 14 residues. V trimming: 5 bases; J trimming: 8 bases; junction bases outside the gene matches: 8. Germline V lookup: CDR1 SNHLY, CDR2 FYNNEI. CDR3 residues: CASSSTGVEEKLFF. Written as DNA, the CDR3 is TGTGCCAGCAGTTCAACAGGGGTAGAGGAAAAACTGTTTTTT.

The chain joins TRBV4-1 to TRBJ2-5; D gene uncertain. The V gene's germline CDR1 is MGHRA and CDR2 YSYEKL. The CDR3 is 13 residues long. The V end lost 4 bases, the J end lost 12 bases, and 18 bases lay between the germline ends. The CDR3 DNA follows: TGCGCCAGCAGCCGGGAAACAACAGAGGCGGAGTACTTC. It specifies CASSRETTEAEYF.

The gene calls are TRBV11-2 and TRBJ1-6; D uncertain. The V and J ends lost 1 base and 10 bases respectively, with 5 bases between them. From germline, CDR1 is SGHAT and CDR2 FQNNGV. The CDR3 is made up of 12 amino acids. This CDR3 reads CASSLGNSPLHF. The CDR3 DNA follows: TGTGCCAGCAGCTTAGGGAACTCACCCCTCCACTTT.

The rearrangement uses TRBV29-1 and TRBJ2-1; 7 nucleotides match TRBD1. Per the germline V gene, CDR1 is SQVTM and CDR2 is ANQGSEA. This CDR3 comprises 15 residues. V shed 7 bases, J shed 1 base, and the junction held 10 bases outside the gene matches. The CDR3 nucleotides are TGCAGCGCCATTTCAGGGACAGTTTCCTACAATGAGCAGTTCTTC. Its translation is CSAISGTVSYNEQFF.

This sequence joins TRBV28 and TRBJ2-1; 8 bases align to TRBD1. The CDR3 has 16 amino acids. Germline values: CDR1 MDHEN, CDR2 SYDVKM. V gave up 4 bases and J gave up 1 base; unmatched junction bases: 6. The CDR3 loop is CASSWAGTGSYNEQFF. CDR3 bases: TGTGCCAGCAGTTGGGCGGGGACAGGATCCTACAATGAGCAGTTCTTC.

Details on this clone: In the same sample, other DNA sequences code for this CDR3. The chain is built from TRBV25-1 and TRBJ2-7, with D perhaps matching TRBD2 (7 bases). Germline V gene lookup returns CDR1 MGHDK and CDR2 SYGVNS. Trimming took off 1 base at V and 2 bases at J, with 15 bases between the two ends. This CDR3 is 16 amino acids long. CDR3 in DNA: TGTGCCAGCAGTGAATCGGGGGGCGAAAAGACCTACGAGCAGTACTTC. Translated, it gives CASSESGGEKTYEQYF.

The chain has TRBV15 and TRBJ2-7, with D possibly TRBD2 on 5 matching bases. V lost 3 bases to trimming and J lost 3 bases, with 15 bases between them. CDR3 length equals 15 residues. The germline V gene encodes CDR1 LNHNV and CDR2 YYDKDF (reference sequence). CDR3 DNA sequence: TGTGCCACCAGCAGTCTCGGGGAAGGGAGCTACGAGCAGTACTTC. Translating it yields CATSSLGEGSYEQYF.

The chain combines TRBV5-1 with TRBJ1-1, with a tentative D call TRBD1 (6 bases). V dropped 4 bases and J dropped 11 bases, with 15 bases sitting between them. The CDR3 totals 12 residues. Germline values: CDR1 SGHRS, CDR2 YFSETQ. The CDR3, as DNA: TGCGCCAGCAGCAACACAGGGATTGAGGCTTTCTTT. Translated: CASSNTGIEAFF.

This clone was observed a single time. This chain connects TRBV6-1 to TRBJ2-3, with D perhaps TRBD2 (6 bases). The CDR3 totals 14 residues. V was cut by 7 bases and J by 0 bases, with 11 bases left in between. Germline V gene sequence: CDR1 MNHNS, CDR2 SASEGT. The CDR3 bases are TGTGCCAGCACGGCGGGGCTAAGCACAGATACGCAGTATTTT. This sequence encodes CASTAGLSTDTQYF.

The genes are TRBV7-8 and TRBJ1-4; tentatively, D is TRBD1 (5 bases). CDR3 size: 16 residues. CDR1 and CDR2 (germline): SGHVS, FQNEAQ. Trimming cost V 3 bases and J 7 bases, with 18 bases left between them. CDR3 residues: CASSFQGGGAGEKLFF. The CDR3 DNA is TGTGCCAGCAGCTTCCAAGGCGGCGGGGCGGGTGAAAAACTGTTTTTT.

As regards this clone: Other DNA sequences in this sample translate to the same CDR3. The chain is built from TRBV7-3 and TRBJ2-2; D is uncertain. The germline CDR1 and CDR2 sequences are SGHTA and FQGTGA. The length of the CDR3 is 11 residues. Trimming took off 5 bases at V and 4 bases at J, with 2 bases between the two ends. CDR3: CASSLTGELFF. The CDR3, as DNA: TGTGCCAGCAGCCTCACCGGGGAGCTGTTTTTT.

For the CDR3, the DNA is TGTGCCAGCAGCTTACAGGGCTCTGGGGCCAACGTCCTGACTTTC. Its protein is CASSLQGSGANVLTF. The gene calls are TRBV11-2 and TRBJ2-6; maybe TRBD1 (5 bases). CDR3 length equals 15 residues. Germline V gene sequence: CDR1 SGHAT, CDR2 FQNNGV. V was trimmed by 2 bases and J by 0 bases, leaving 5 bases between them. The variable domain in full, completed from reference TRBV11-2 and TRBJ2-6, reads EAGVAQSPRYKIIEKRQSVAFWCNPISGHATLYWYQQILGQGPKLLIQFQNNGVVDDSQLPKDRFSAERLKGVDSTLKIQPAKLEDSAVYLCASSLQGSGANVLTFGAGSRLTVL.

This chain joins TRBV4-1 and TRBJ2-7, with a possible D match to TRBD1 (6 bases). Germline V CDR1 and CDR2: MGHRA, YSYEKL. This CDR3 region has 15 residues. With 1 base removed from V and 4 bases from J, the gap between germline ends came to 14 bases. Here the CDR3 DNA reads TGCGCCAGCAGCCAAGCCAGACAGGTTCTTTACGAGCAGTACTTC. This translates into CASSQARQVLYEQYF.

This clone came up a few times. The chain links TRBV6-5 to TRBJ1-6; D is perhaps TRBD1 (5 bases). The V end was cut by 6 bases, the J end by 7 bases, with 16 bases between. The CDR3 consists of 15 residues. CDR1 MNHEY and CDR2 SVGAGI come from the germline V gene. The CDR3 region is CASRPPDGDNSPLHF. As DNA, the CDR3 is TGTGCCAGCAGACCTCCGGACGGGGACAATTCACCCCTCCACTTT.

The J gene is TRBJ1-2, the V gene TRBV2, with 9 bases matching TRBD1. CDR3 size: 15 residues. Germline loops: CDR1 SNHLY, CDR2 FYNNEI. V gave up 8 bases and J gave up 0 bases; unmatched junction bases: 7. The CDR3 DNA is TGTGCCAGCCAGGGACAGGGCCTCACTAACTATGGCTACACCTTC. Translation gives CASQGQGLTNYGYTF.

Here the CDR3 reads CASSPLSGGGSYNEQFF. The CDR3 DNA reads as TGTGCCAGCAGCCCCCTTAGCGGGGGGGGCTCCTACAATGAGCAGTTCTTC. The chain has TRBV7-3 and TRBJ2-1; 11 positions agree with TRBD2. This CDR3 region has 17 residues. Germline lookup yields CDR1 SGHTA and CDR2 FQGTGA. V gave up 5 bases and J gave up 0 bases; unmatched junction bases: 6.